This T cell receptor (beta chain) was obtained from a study of blood T cell repertoires in COVID-19. Two negative PCRs, clearance, or symptom resolution were required of recovered Cohort 3 donors. Germline V gene data show CDR1 as SGHNT and CDR2 as YYREEE (reference sequence). Germline trimming cut 4 bases from V and 4 bases from J; bases unmatched to any gene: 11. The CDR3 consists of 16 residues. Original handling: Quantification of nucleated cells was approximated via reference gene primer amplification. Clones were read by immunoSEQ multiplex PCR, and TCRdb kept only the in-frame ones, dropping some. V and J calls and clone size follow that table, whereas D and trimming were derived from the DNA. Of around 310,000 clones in the sample, about 90% are singletons; the top ten hold more than 9%.

This TCR was recovered from a young woman who had recovered from COVID-19. J is TRBJ2-3 and V is TRBV5-4, with TRBD2 matching 8 bases. The material sequenced was PBMCs or T cells enriched from blood (not recorded which). Here the CDR3 DNA reads TGTGCCAGCAGCCCCCCCGGGGCGGGAGGAGCAGATACGCAGTATTTT. Amino acid sequence: CASSPPGAGGADTQYF.